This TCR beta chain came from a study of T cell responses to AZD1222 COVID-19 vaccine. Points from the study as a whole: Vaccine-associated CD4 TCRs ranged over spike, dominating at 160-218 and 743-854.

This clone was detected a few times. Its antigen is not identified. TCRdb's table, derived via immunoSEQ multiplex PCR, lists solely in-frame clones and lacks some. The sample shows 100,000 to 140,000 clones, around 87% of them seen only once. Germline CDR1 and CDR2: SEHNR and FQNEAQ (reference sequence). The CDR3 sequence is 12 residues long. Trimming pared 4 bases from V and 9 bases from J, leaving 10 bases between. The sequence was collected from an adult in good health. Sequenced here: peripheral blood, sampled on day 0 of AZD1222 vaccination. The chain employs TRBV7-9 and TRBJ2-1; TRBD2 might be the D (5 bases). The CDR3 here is CASSYGGGEQFF. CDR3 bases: TGTGCCAGCAGCTACGGAGGAGGTGAGCAGTTCTTC.